One sample yielded the 10 T cell receptor beta chains listed below, sequenced in a study of shared clonotypes between healthy human individuals. The data were produced by immunoSEQ multiplex PCR, yet TCRdb's version contains in-frame clones alone and is incomplete. The sample lists about 1 million clones; around four fifths were seen once. The specimen sequenced was memory CD4+ T cells sorted from blood. The subset is: CD45RA-negative fraction. The receptors were sampled from a man between 18 and 35 years old in good health.

This clone has just one count. This chain uses TRBV19 with TRBJ2-7; 7 positions agree with TRBD2. The CDR3 contains 14 residues. Germline V lookup: CDR1 LNHDA, CDR2 SQIVND (reference sequence). Germline trimming cut 4 bases from V and 2 bases from J; bases unmatched to any gene: 5. CDR3 nucleotide sequence: TGTGCCAGTAGTAAGGCTAGCGGAACCTACGAGCAGTACTTC. Residues: CASSKASGTYEQYF. Full variable domain (remainder filled in from reference TRBV19 and TRBJ2-7): DGGITQSPKYLFRKEGQNVTLSCEQNLNHDAMYWYRQDPGQGLRLIYYSQIVNDFQKGDIAEGYSVSREKKESFPLTVTSAQKNPTAFYLCASSKASGTYEQYFGPGTRLTVT.

This chain connects TRBV6-6 to TRBJ1-4; D gene uncertain. The CDR3 extends over 12 amino acids. Trimming cost V 7 bases and J 8 bases, with 11 bases left between them. Germline V gene data show CDR1 as MNHNY and CDR2 as SVGAGI (reference sequence). The chain's CDR3 is CASNWGREKLFF. In nucleotides, the CDR3 is TGTGCCAGCAATTGGGGTCGGGAAAAACTGTTTTTT.

The V call is TRBV5-1, the J call TRBJ1-2; 7 bases are shared with TRBD1. Germline trimming cut 0 bases from V and 6 bases from J; bases unmatched to any gene: 5. Germline lookup yields CDR1 SGHRS and CDR2 YFSETQ. This CDR3 is 14 amino acids long. The CDR3 loop is CASSLGGDRDGYTF. CDR3 in DNA: TGCGCCAGCAGCTTGGGAGGGGACAGAGATGGCTACACCTTC.

There are many counts of this clone. The chain employs TRBV21-1 and TRBJ2-3; TRBD2, the table's D call, was not compared with the DNA. TRBV21-1 is designated a pseudogene. This CDR3 comprises 14 residues. The CDR3, as DNA: TGTGCCAGCAGCATGCACTATAGCACAGATACGCAGTATTTT. Its protein product is CASSMHYSTDTQYF.

This clone was recorded a few times. The chain couples TRBV18 to TRBJ1-3; 7 nucleotides match TRBD1. J gave up 0 bases and V 4 bases, and 6 bases lay outside the gene matches. CDR1 and CDR2 from the germline V gene are KGHSH and LQKENI. The CDR3 has 16 amino acids. The chain's CDR3 is CASSRNRDSSGNTIYF. The CDR3 bases are TGTGCCAGCTCACGAAACCGGGACAGCTCTGGAAACACCATATATTTT.

This chain connects TRBV10-3 to TRBJ2-3; TRBD2 agrees at 9 bases. The ends lost 6 bases at V and 5 bases at J; junction bases unmatched: 6. Germline values: CDR1 ENHRY, CDR2 SYGVKD. CDR3 length: 14 residues. CDR3 amino acids: CAISLAGAQDTQYF. The CDR3 DNA reads as TGTGCCATCAGCTTAGCGGGGGCCCAAGATACGCAGTATTTT.

This chain connects TRBV5-4 to TRBJ2-7; TRBD2 agrees at 13 bases. Germline V CDR1 and CDR2: SGHNT, YYREEE (reference sequence). The CDR3 totals 16 residues. V shed 4 bases and J 0 bases; nucleotides not matched to a gene: 4. The CDR3: CASSPGLAGASYEQYF. In DNA form, the CDR3 reads TGTGCCAGCAGCCCCGGACTAGCGGGGGCCTCCTACGAGCAGTACTTC.

In the case of this clone: Other DNA sequences in the same sample also yield this CDR3. This chain's CDR3 is CASSPSGSTDTQYF. The CDR3 nucleotides are TGCGCCAGCAGCCCTAGCGGAAGCACAGATACGCAGTATTTT. This rearrangement joins TRBV5-1 to TRBJ2-3; 7 bases line up with TRBD2. The germline gives CDR1 SGHRS, CDR2 YFSETQ. There are 14 residues in the CDR3. The V and J ends lost 4 bases and 0 bases, in that order; junction bases with no gene match: 2.

The chain uses TRBV5-5 and TRBJ2-1; 11 bases are shared with TRBD2. CDR1 is SGHKS and CDR2 is YYEKEE in the germline V gene (reference sequence). The CDR3 contains 15 residues. After removal of 0 bases from V and 7 bases from J, the junction contained 3 bases not matched to a gene. The CDR3 nucleotides are TGTGCCAGCAGCTTGGAGGGGACTAGCGGTAATGAGCAGTTCTTC. As protein: CASSLEGTSGNEQFF.

J is TRBJ1-4 and V is TRBV15; weak D call: TRBD1 (6 bases). The germline gives CDR1 LNHNV, CDR2 YYDKDF (reference sequence). Trimming pared 0 bases from V and 7 bases from J, leaving 15 bases between. The CDR3 totals 16 residues. The CDR3 DNA sequence: TGTGCCACCAGCAGAGATAGGGGGGGCGTCGGTGAAAAACTGTTTTTT. It encodes CATSRDRGGVGEKLFF.